Following are 31 T cell receptor beta chains from one sample sequenced in a study of shared clonotypes between healthy human individuals. Sequencing was performed with immunoSEQ multiplex PCR; in TCRdb, only in-frame clones are kept and a portion is missing. Of over a million clones in the sample, around 82% were seen once. Sequencing was carried out using memory CD4+ T cells from PBMCs. Subset described: CD45RA-negative fraction. These receptors were taken from a man aged 18 to 29 in good health. Some clones in this sample may be carry-over from other donors' samples.

Notes on this clone: Other nucleotide sequences from this sample produce the same CDR3. V is TRBV11-2 and J is TRBJ2-5; TRBD1 agrees at 10 bases. With 6 bases clipped from V and 4 bases from J, the junction kept 5 bases outside the gene matches. The CDR3 contains 14 residues. Germline V gene data show CDR1 as SGHAT and CDR2 as FQNNGV. The CDR3 reads CASSLRTGGETQYF. As DNA, the CDR3 is TGTGCCAGCAGTTTAAGGACAGGGGGAGAGACCCAGTACTTC.

The table lists this clone with a count of one. This chain uses TRBV6-1 with TRBJ2-3; 12 bases align to TRBD1. Germline V gene lookup returns CDR1 MNHNS and CDR2 SASEGT. The CDR3 spans 16 residues. With 4 bases clipped from V and 3 bases from J, the junction kept 5 bases outside the gene matches. CDR3 loop: CASSVPGQGATDTQYF. The DNA for the CDR3 is TGTGCCAGCAGTGTACCGGGACAGGGGGCGACAGATACGCAGTATTTT.

This sequence joins TRBV6-6 and TRBJ2-2, with 9 bases lining up with TRBD1. Per germline, CDR1 MNHNY and CDR2 SVGAGI (reference sequence). After removal of 5 bases from V and 7 bases from J, the junction contained 8 bases not matched to a gene. CDR3 length equals 15 residues. The CDR3 spells CASSPGTGFNGELFF. For the CDR3, the DNA is TGTGCCAGCAGTCCCGGGACAGGGTTCAACGGGGAGCTGTTTTTT.

This chain uses TRBV28 with TRBJ2-2, with TRBD2 as a possible D gene (6 bases). V lost 4 bases and J 1 base, leaving 13 bases between the germline ends. The CDR3 has 16 residues. CDR1 and CDR2 from the germline V gene are MDHEN and SYDVKM. The CDR3 is CASSYPGVGNTGELFF. The DNA for the CDR3 is TGTGCCAGCAGTTATCCGGGGGTTGGGAACACCGGGGAGCTGTTTTTT. The full variable domain, in which reference TRBV28 and TRBJ2-2 provide the parts outside the CDR3, is DVKVTQSSRYLVKRTGEKVFLECVQDMDHENMFWYRQDPGLGLRLIYFSYDVKMKEKGDIPEGYSVSREKKERFSLILESASTNQTSMYLCASSYPGVGNTGELFFGEGSRLTVL.

The gene calls are TRBV5-4 and TRBJ2-6; TRBD2 matches 8 bases. Trimming at V came to 4 bases and at J to 0 bases, leaving 12 bases not matched to a gene. This CDR3 spans 19 amino acids. CDR1 and CDR2 (germline): SGHNT, YYREEE (reference sequence). The CDR3 loop is CASSVGASGSLSGANVLTF. The CDR3 DNA reads TGTGCCAGCAGCGTGGGAGCTAGCGGGTCACTCTCTGGGGCCAACGTCCTGACTTTC. Drawing the rest from reference TRBV5-4 and TRBJ2-6, the complete variable domain is ETGVTQSPTHLIKTRGQQVTLRCSSQSGHNTVSWYQQALGQGPQFIFQYYREEENGRGNFPPRFSGLQFPNYSSELNVNALELDDSALYLCASSVGASGSLSGANVLTFGAGSRLTVL.

The rearrangement uses TRBV5-4 and TRBJ1-4, with D unclear. The germline gives CDR1 SGHNT, CDR2 YYREEE (reference sequence). The CDR3 sequence is 17 residues long. V dropped 1 base and J dropped 2 bases, with 15 bases sitting between them. The CDR3 sequence is CASSLKVSVDTNEKLFF. In DNA form, the CDR3 reads TGTGCCAGCAGCTTGAAGGTTTCTGTTGATACTAATGAAAAACTGTTTTTT. The whole variable domain, remainder taken from reference TRBV5-4 and TRBJ1-4, is ETGVTQSPTHLIKTRGQQVTLRCSSQSGHNTVSWYQQALGQGPQFIFQYYREEENGRGNFPPRFSGLQFPNYSSELNVNALELDDSALYLCASSLKVSVDTNEKLFFGSGTQLSVL.

V is TRBV7-7 and J is TRBJ2-2; the match to TRBD1 covers 10 bases. This CDR3 contains 14 residues. The V and J ends lost 5 bases and 8 bases, in that order; junction bases with no gene match: 5. In germline, CDR1 is SSHAT, CDR2 FNYEAQ (reference sequence). CDR3 nucleotide sequence: TGTGCCAGCAGCCCCGGGACAGGGGTAGGGGAGCTGTTTTTT. It specifies CASSPGTGVGELFF.

The chain couples TRBV4-3 to TRBJ2-2, with 11 bases matching TRBD1. The germline V gene has CDR1 LGHNA and CDR2 YSLEER. V trimming: 6 bases; J trimming: 6 bases; junction bases outside the gene matches: 3. The CDR3 length is 14 residues. In DNA form, the CDR3 reads TGCGCCAGCAGAGGGACAGGGGGGGCCGGGGAGCTGTTTTTT. Protein: CASRGTGGAGELFF.

As regards this clone: This sample also contains other DNA sequences that code for the same CDR3. J is TRBJ1-2 and V is TRBV28; D remains unclear. Germline V gene sequence: CDR1 MDHEN, CDR2 SYDVKM. Trimming cost V 6 bases and J 3 bases, with 8 bases left between them. The CDR3 sequence is 12 residues long. The CDR3 sequence is CASSLNDYGYTF. CDR3 nucleotide sequence: TGTGCCAGCAGCTTGAATGACTATGGCTACACCTTC.

The J gene is TRBJ2-7, the V gene TRBV6-6; TRBD1 matches 8 bases. This CDR3 region has 13 residues. CDR1 and CDR2 (germline): MNHNY, SVGAGI (reference sequence). The V gene end was trimmed by 7 bases and the J gene end by 5 bases; junction bases not matched to a gene: 7. The CDR3 here is CASTRTGLNEQYF. CDR3 nucleotides: TGTGCCAGCACCCGGACAGGGCTCAACGAGCAGTACTTC.

The chain joins TRBV28 to TRBJ1-5; a possible D gene is TRBD1 (5 bases). CDR3 length equals 16 residues. The V gene's germline CDR1 is MDHEN and CDR2 SYDVKM. The V end lost 5 bases, the J end lost 2 bases, and 16 bases lay between the germline ends. In DNA form, the CDR3 reads TGTGCCAGCAGTAAATCAAGGGGCACCGGCAATCAGCCCCAGCATTTT. Protein: CASSKSRGTGNQPQHF.

This CDR3 is CASRVSGDVGPQHF. The CDR3 nucleotides are TGTGCCAGTAGGGTCTCAGGGGATGTCGGGCCCCAGCATTTT. J is TRBJ1-5 and V is TRBV19, with a weak D call TRBD1 (6 bases). The CDR3 has 14 amino acids. Germline V lookup: CDR1 LNHDA, CDR2 SQIVND (reference sequence). V lost 6 bases and J 9 bases, leaving 18 bases between the germline ends.

The rearrangement links TRBV10-3 to TRBJ2-7; D may be TRBD1 or TRBD2 (5 bases each). The CDR3 spans 11 residues. Trimming pared 8 bases from V and 4 bases from J, leaving 9 bases between. Germline CDR1 ENHRY, CDR2 SYGVKD. The DNA for the CDR3 is TGTGCCATCCGGGACGGGTACGAGCAGTACTTC. It is translated as CAIRDGYEQYF.

The chain combines TRBV15 with TRBJ2-3; D is ambiguous. CDR3 length equals 13 residues. The V and J ends lost 3 bases and 4 bases respectively, with 8 bases between them. In germline, CDR1 is LNHNV, CDR2 YYDKDF (reference sequence). The CDR3 DNA reads as TGTGCCACCAGCAGTGCCAAATCAGATACGCAGTATTTT. The encoded protein is CATSSAKSDTQYF.

A single count supports this clone. The chain is built from TRBV5-1 and TRBJ1-2; tentatively, D is TRBD1 (6 bases). The CDR3 has 15 amino acids. The V end lost 0 bases, the J end lost 4 bases, and 13 bases lay between the germline ends. The germline gives CDR1 SGHRS, CDR2 YFSETQ. CDR3 sequence reads: CASSLGYRATYGYTF. Written as DNA, the CDR3 is TGCGCCAGCAGCTTGGGGTACAGGGCCACCTATGGCTACACCTTC.

The V call is TRBV6-5, the J call TRBJ1-2; 8 nucleotides agree with TRBD1. The CDR3 loop spans 15 amino acids. Losses at the gene ends were 5 bases for V and 4 bases for J; bases not matched to a gene: 9. Germline V gene data show CDR1 as MNHEY and CDR2 as SVGAGI. In DNA, the CDR3 is TGTGCCAGCAGTACTAAGACAGGGGCGGGCTATGGCTACACCTTC. Protein product: CASSTKTGAGYGYTF.

The J gene is TRBJ1-1, the V gene TRBV28; no firm D call. With 2 bases removed from V and 8 bases from J, the gap between germline ends came to 15 bases. Germline V gene lookup returns CDR1 MDHEN and CDR2 SYDVKM. The CDR3 extends over 14 amino acids. The CDR3 DNA sequence: TGTGCCAGCAGTTTAATGGGGTCGACCCAAGAAGCTTTCTTT. This sequence encodes CASSLMGSTQEAFF.

This chain connects TRBV4-1 to TRBJ2-1; maybe TRBD2 (7 bases). Germline assignment: CDR1 MGHRA and CDR2 YSYEKL. With 7 bases removed from V and 7 bases from J, the gap between germline ends came to 20 bases. This CDR3 has 15 residues. CDR3 nucleotides: TGCGCCAGCACCTTAGGGGGAGGGCCGGGGAATGAGCAGTTCTTC. Amino acids: CASTLGGGPGNEQFF.

The chain couples TRBV7-9 to TRBJ2-3, with 8 nucleotides matching TRBD2. The trim removed 2 bases at V and 5 bases at J, leaving 9 bases unmatched. The germline V gene has CDR1 SEHNR and CDR2 FQNEAQ (reference sequence). There are 16 residues in the CDR3. The CDR3 sequence: CASSLRTSGNLDTQYF. The CDR3 DNA reads TGTGCCAGCAGCTTACGTACTAGCGGAAACTTAGATACGCAGTATTTT.

This rearrangement joins TRBV5-1 to TRBJ2-2, with a weak D call TRBD2 (6 bases). The V gene lost 0 bases and the J gene lost 5 bases, with 11 bases spanning the gap. Germline values: CDR1 SGHRS, CDR2 YFSETQ. The CDR3 runs to 15 residues. This CDR3 reads CASSLDRGSTGELFF. CDR3 DNA: TGCGCCAGCAGCTTGGATCGGGGGAGTACCGGGGAGCTGTTTTTT. Using reference TRBV5-1 and TRBJ2-2 for the parts outside the CDR3, the full variable domain is KAGVTQTPRYLIKTRGQQVTLSCSPISGHRSVSWYQQTPGQGLQFLFEYFSETQRNKGNFPGRFSGRQFSNSRSEMNVSTLELGDSALYLCASSLDRGSTGELFFGEGSRLTVL.

This clone was picked up one time. V gene TRBV5-1 combines with J gene TRBJ2-3, with D perhaps matching TRBD2 (5 bases). Looked up from germline, CDR1 is SGHRS and CDR2 is YFSETQ. CDR3 size: 16 residues. Trimming stripped 4 bases from V and 2 bases from J, with 17 bases between. The CDR3 loop reads CASSPGAGRPTDTQYF. CDR3 bases: TGCGCCAGCAGCCCCGGCGCGGGCAGGCCCACAGATACGCAGTATTTT.

The CDR3 spells CASSYVGGSGEQYF. The CDR3 nucleotides read TGTGCCAGCAGTTACGTGGGAGGGTCGGGCGAGCAGTACTTC. V usage is TRBV6-5 and J usage is TRBJ2-7; 7 bases agree with TRBD2. Germline V gives CDR1 MNHEY, CDR2 SVGAGI. There are 14 residues in the CDR3. J lost 6 bases, V lost 2 bases, and 7 bases had no gene match.

The genes are TRBV2 and TRBJ2-7; the D gene is possibly TRBD1 (5 bases). V was shortened by 8 bases and J by 4 bases, with 12 bases between the two germline ends. Germline values: CDR1 SNHLY, CDR2 FYNNEI. The length of the CDR3 is 12 residues. The CDR3 region is CASQGISYEQYF. DNA of the CDR3: TGTGCCAGCCAGGGAATCTCATACGAGCAGTACTTC.

This clone was picked up a small number of times. This rearrangement joins TRBV10-1 to TRBJ2-3, with D tentatively TRBD2 (5 bases). Germline loops: CDR1 WNHNN, CDR2 SYGVQD (reference sequence). The V gene lost 3 bases and the J gene lost 0 bases, with 10 bases spanning the gap. The CDR3 is 15 amino acids. The DNA of the CDR3 is TGCGCCAGCAGTGACTTTAGCGATAGCACAGATACGCAGTATTTT. Translating it yields CASSDFSDSTDTQYF.

This clone has more than one count but fewer than ten. The chain is built from TRBV5-6 and TRBJ2-5; D remains ambiguous. Looked up from germline, CDR1 is SGHDT and CDR2 is YYEEEE. Trimming left V 4 bases short and J 5 bases short, with 12 bases between. This CDR3 contains 13 residues. CDR3 protein: CASSLRAHETQYF. CDR3 DNA: TGTGCCAGCAGCCTTCGAGCGCACGAGACCCAGTACTTC.

V usage is TRBV5-4 and J usage is TRBJ2-5; tentative D call: TRBD2 (6 bases). Trimming removed 0 bases from V and 4 bases from J, with 13 bases in between. This CDR3 spans 15 amino acids. CDR1 is SGHNT and CDR2 is YYREEE in the germline V gene (reference sequence). The chain's CDR3 is CASSLERAGGETQYF. The CDR3 DNA follows: TGTGCCAGCAGCTTGGAGCGGGCCGGGGGAGAGACCCAGTACTTC.

The chain employs TRBV7-2 and TRBJ2-6; no clear D gene. With 1 base removed from V and 4 bases from J, the gap between germline ends came to 11 bases. The CDR3 loop spans 16 amino acids. The germline gives CDR1 SGHTA, CDR2 FQGNSA. CDR3 amino acids: CASSLGLRTGANVLTF. The DNA for the CDR3 is TGTGCCAGCAGCTTAGGGTTAAGGACCGGGGCCAACGTCCTGACTTTC.

The chain uses TRBV28 and TRBJ2-1, with 13 bases lining up with TRBD2. Trimming took 5 bases from V and 0 from J; bases not matched to a gene: 13. The CDR3 loop spans 20 amino acids. From germline, CDR1 is MDHEN and CDR2 SYDVKM. The CDR3 DNA is TGTGCCAGCAGTCTAGATCCGGGACTAGCGGGACTCAGCTCCTACAATGAGCAGTTCTTC. Protein: CASSLDPGLAGLSSYNEQFF.

The chain combines TRBV10-3 with TRBJ1-5; D not certain. Germline CDR1 reads ENHRY; CDR2 reads SYGVKD. This CDR3 has 14 amino acids. With 3 bases removed from V and 3 bases from J, the gap between germline ends came to 9 bases. CDR3 bases: TGTGCCATCAGTGATAACAGCCTCAATCAGCCCCAGCATTTT. Protein: CAISDNSLNQPQHF.

V and J are TRBV19 and TRBJ1-5; D is unclear. The CDR3 is made up of 14 amino acids. V gave up 6 bases and J gave up 4 bases, with 13 bases separating them. Germline V gene lookup returns CDR1 LNHDA and CDR2 SQIVND (reference sequence). In nucleotides, the CDR3 is TGTGCCAGTAGGGCATTGATGGGGAATCAGCCCCAGCATTTT. This codes for CASRALMGNQPQHF.

This clone was counted between two and nine times. V and J are TRBV19 and TRBJ1-5, with 7 bases lining up with TRBD1. The CDR3 has 13 amino acids. Germline values: CDR1 LNHDA, CDR2 SQIVND (reference sequence). V shed 7 bases, J shed 5 bases, and the junction held 5 bases outside the gene matches. CDR3 coding DNA: TGTGCCAGTAAAGGAGGGGGCGATCAGCCCCAGCATTTT. Translation: CASKGGGDQPQHF.